This T cell receptor (beta chain) was observed in a study of T-cell reconstitution after alpha-beta-depleted transplantation in children. V gave up 3 bases and J gave up 8 bases, with 16 bases separating them. The CDR3 sequence is 14 residues long. Germline loops: CDR1 WSHSY, CDR2 SAAADI. The TCRbeta library was prepared with unique molecular identifiers. Using its own MiXCR run on the PCR reads, TCRdb lists one record per CDR3 protein. The table has around 400,000 distinct CDR3 sequences, under 13% seen once. This sequence was found in a human donor who donated a stem cell graft to a child with acute myeloid leukemia. The sequences come from PBMCs from the stem cell graft donor, collected from the stem cell graft. J is TRBJ1-1 and V is TRBV10-2; D is possibly TRBD1 (6 bases). In DNA, the CDR3 is TGCGCCAGCAGTGACAGGGGAGGGACCGTCGAAGCTTTCTTT. Encoded protein: CASSDRGGTVEAFF.